This T cell receptor (beta chain) originates from a study of beta chain features in type 1 diabetes. The CDR3 is made up of 15 amino acids. The germline V gene has CDR1 SGHDT and CDR2 YYEEEE. Trimming cost V 3 bases and J 4 bases; bases outside gene matches: 6. Reverse transcribing all isolated RNA meant expressed TCRB transcripts were sequenced. Clones were sequenced by immunoSEQ multiplex PCR, and TCRdb holds only the in-frame ones, with some missing. Of about 340,000 clones listed, 6.5% to 10% were seen once; the top ten hold 0.44%. This chain connects TRBV5-6 to TRBJ2-2; TRBD1 aligns across 7 bases. The clonotype was recovered from a woman between 18 and 30 years old in good health. Sequenced: central memory CD4+ T cells from blood. Here the CDR3 DNA reads TGTGCCAGCAGCTGGAGGACAGGACCCACCGGGGAGCTGTTTTTT. Translation: CASSWRTGPTGELFF.